This TCR beta chain was sequenced for a study of blood T cells in healthy people across ages. Together with a sample-barcoded 5' primer, a J-beta primer mix was included in a second PCR lasting roughly 6 to 12 cycles. TCRdb re-called the 5' RACE reads through MiXCR, storing one row per CDR3 protein. The table includes about 1,400,000 distinct CDR3 sequences, 59% detected once. Germline assignment: CDR1 SQVTM and CDR2 ANQGSEA. V shed 8 bases and J shed 2 bases, with 16 bases lying between them. This CDR3 contains 13 residues. This receptor was taken from a man in his late teens or twenties in good health. V and J are TRBV29-1 and TRBJ2-7, with D maybe TRBD2 (7 bases). Input material: blood. Written as DNA, the CDR3 is TGCAGCACGAGGGAGGGGGTAACCTACGAGCAGTACTTC. Translation gives CSTREGVTYEQYF.